Presented here are 17 T cell receptor beta chains from one specimen sequenced in a study of cytomegalovirus exposure and HLA in healthy donors. The PCR used 60 Vbeta and 13 Jbeta primers. Assay: immunoSEQ multiplex PCR; the TCRdb copy retains only in-frame clones and omits some. Among 85,000 to 130,000 clones listed, approximately 81% were seen once. Material for sequencing was PBMCs. Receptor source: a female donor in good health and CMV-seropositive.

This chain connects TRBV5-4 to TRBJ1-2; weak D call: TRBD1 (6 bases). This CDR3 is built from 14 residues. With 1 base removed from V and 7 bases from J, the gap between germline ends came to 14 bases. Germline V gene lookup returns CDR1 SGHNT and CDR2 YYREEE (reference sequence). The CDR3 here is CASSLRGIRSGYTF. The CDR3 bases are TGTGCCAGCAGCTTGAGGGGGATACGGTCTGGCTACACCTTC.

The chain employs TRBV7-9 and TRBJ2-1, with 11 bases matching TRBD2. The V gene end was trimmed by 3 bases and the J gene end by 2 bases; junction bases not matched to a gene: 0. The CDR3 is 15 residues long. The V gene's germline CDR1 is SEHNR and CDR2 FQNEAQ (reference sequence). CDR3 sequence (DNA): TGTGCCAGCAGCTTTAGCGGGGGGGCCTACAATGAGCAGTTCTTC. Protein product: CASSFSGGAYNEQFF. The full variable domain, its missing parts supplied by reference TRBV7-9 and TRBJ2-1, is DTGVSQNPRHKITKRGQNVTFRCDPISEHNRLYWYRQTLGQGPEFLTYFQNEAQLEKSRLLSDRFSAERPKGSFSTLEIQRTEQGDSAMYLCASSFSGGAYNEQFFGPGTRLTVL.

The V call is TRBV11-2, the J call TRBJ2-7, with 9 positions matching TRBD1. This CDR3 has 16 residues. In germline, CDR1 is SGHAT, CDR2 FQNNGV. The junction had 8 bases not matched to a gene; V was cut back by 3 bases and J by 2 bases. The CDR3 region is CASSLGRTGVAYEQYF. The CDR3 DNA sequence: TGTGCCAGCAGCTTGGGGCGGACAGGGGTTGCCTACGAGCAGTACTTC.

The gene calls are TRBV7-9 and TRBJ2-3; TRBD2 might be the D (6 bases). Trimming shortened V by 5 bases and J by 0 bases, and 12 bases separated the two germline ends. CDR1 SEHNR and CDR2 FQNEAQ come from the germline V gene (reference sequence). This CDR3 is 15 amino acids long. The CDR3 region has the DNA TGTGCCAGCAGCCCCGGGACTCGGAGCACAGATACGCAGTATTTT. This gives the protein CASSPGTRSTDTQYF.

The V call is TRBV7-7, the J call TRBJ1-1; no reliable D call. CDR1 SSHAT and CDR2 FNYEAQ come from the germline V gene (reference sequence). The V and J ends lost 4 bases and 0 bases respectively, with 6 bases between them. The length of the CDR3 is 13 residues. CDR3 sequence (DNA): TGTGCCAGCAGCTACGGGGTGAACACTGAAGCTTTCTTT. Amino acids: CASSYGVNTEAFF.

This clone has only a few counts. The chain carries TRBV7-9 and TRBJ2-1, with D possibly TRBD1 on 6 matching bases. CDR3 length equals 16 residues. Trimming shortened V by 1 base and J by 3 bases, and 13 bases separated the two germline ends. Germline CDR1 SEHNR, CDR2 FQNEAQ (reference sequence). The chain's CDR3 is CASSLVRDIDYNEQFF. The CDR3 DNA follows: TGTGCCAGCAGCTTAGTACGGGACATTGACTACAATGAGCAGTTCTTC.

The rearrangement joins TRBV7-2 to TRBJ2-7, with 11 bases that match TRBD1. V gave up 0 bases and J gave up 4 bases; unmatched junction bases: 2. The CDR3 has 15 amino acids. Germline CDR1 reads SGHTA; CDR2 reads FQGNSA. In nucleotides, the CDR3 is TGTGCCAGCAGCTTAGCCGGGACAGGGGGTTACGAGCAGTACTTC. Amino acids: CASSLAGTGGYEQYF.

This chain links TRBV5-6 with TRBJ1-2; D is possibly TRBD1 (6 bases). The CDR3 contains 14 residues. Looked up from germline, CDR1 is SGHDT and CDR2 is YYEEEE. V was clipped by 4 bases and J by 5 bases, with 15 bases between them. In DNA form, the CDR3 reads TGTGCCAGCAGCCCGGGGGGAGGGGGATATGGCTACACCTTC. Its protein product is CASSPGGGGYGYTF.

J is TRBJ2-2 and V is TRBV29-1, with a tentative D call TRBD2 (6 bases). This CDR3 has 13 residues. Per the germline V gene, CDR1 is SQVTM and CDR2 is ANQGSEA. Trimming pared 4 bases from V and 3 bases from J, leaving 9 bases between. The CDR3 here is CSVVAGYTGELFF. The DNA of the CDR3 is TGCAGCGTTGTGGCGGGGTACACCGGGGAGCTGTTTTTT.

This chain links TRBV7-2 with TRBJ1-5, with D possibly being TRBD1 (5 bases). V lost 3 bases, J lost 1 base, and 13 bases lay in between. The germline V gene has CDR1 SGHTA and CDR2 FQGNSA. The CDR3 loop spans 16 amino acids. The CDR3 nucleotides are TGTGCCAGCAGCTTGAGCGGGGCGGGGAGCAATCAGCCCCAGCATTTT. Its translation: CASSLSGAGSNQPQHF.

V gene TRBV11-2 combines with J gene TRBJ2-3; D perhaps matches TRBD2 (5 bases). The germline V and J ends were trimmed by 5 bases and 6 bases, with 12 bases remaining between them. This CDR3 has 13 residues. Per the germline V gene, CDR1 is SGHAT and CDR2 is FQNNGV. Written as DNA, the CDR3 is TGTGCCAGCAGCACTAGGCCGGGGGATACGCAGTATTTT. This sequence encodes CASSTRPGDTQYF. Full variable domain (rest looked up from reference TRBV11-2 and TRBJ2-3): EAGVAQSPRYKIIEKRQSVAFWCNPISGHATLYWYQQILGQGPKLLIQFQNNGVVDDSQLPKDRFSAERLKGVDSTLKIQPAKLEDSAVYLCASSTRPGDTQYFGPGTRLTVL.

The chain employs TRBV5-4 and TRBJ1-3, with 7 bases identical to TRBD1. This CDR3 contains 15 residues. V gave up 4 bases and J gave up 2 bases; unmatched junction bases: 6. In germline, CDR1 is SGHNT, CDR2 YYREEE (reference sequence). As DNA, the CDR3 is TGTGCCAGCAGCATACAGGGGTTCCCTGGAAACACCATATATTTT. This gives the protein CASSIQGFPGNTIYF.

The V and J genes are TRBV2 and TRBJ2-1; 8 bases fit TRBD1. Losses at the gene ends were 6 bases for V and 7 bases for J; bases not matched to a gene: 11. CDR1 and CDR2 (germline): SNHLY, FYNNEI. The CDR3 is made up of 15 amino acids. The CDR3 sequence is CASSKSGGKGNEQFF. CDR3 sequence (DNA): TGTGCCAGCAGCAAGTCAGGGGGCAAGGGGAATGAGCAGTTCTTC.

V usage is TRBV4-2 and J usage is TRBJ2-5; 8 bases line up with TRBD2. V lost 0 bases to trimming and J lost 4 bases; unmatched junction nucleotides: 4. The CDR3 has 15 amino acids. The germline gives CDR1 LGHNA, CDR2 YNFKEQ. This CDR3 reads CASSQETSGGETQYF. CDR3 nucleotide sequence: TGTGCCAGCAGCCAAGAGACGAGCGGGGGAGAGACCCAGTACTTC.

V is TRBV5-6 and J is TRBJ2-1; 11 positions agree with TRBD2. The CDR3 is 16 amino acids. Trimming cost V 5 bases and J 5 bases; bases outside gene matches: 9. Germline V lookup: CDR1 SGHDT, CDR2 YYEEEE. The CDR3 loop is CASSYTGTSGHNEQFF. The DNA for the CDR3 is TGTGCCAGCAGTTACACCGGGACTAGCGGACACAATGAGCAGTTCTTC.

This clone was observed once. This chain connects TRBV18 to TRBJ2-6; perhaps TRBD1 as D (5 bases). Germline values: CDR1 KGHSH, CDR2 LQKENI. The CDR3 consists of 19 residues. V lost 6 bases, J lost 0 bases, and 21 bases lay in between. Here the CDR3 DNA reads TGTGCCAGCTCCGCTCTCCCCGGACACCTAAGCTCTGGGGCCAACGTCCTGACTTTC. Translating it yields CASSALPGHLSSGANVLTF.

The rearrangement uses TRBV6-5 and TRBJ1-2; no definite D call. Germline values: CDR1 MNHEY, CDR2 SVGAGI. V shed 5 bases and J shed 4 bases, with 8 bases lying between them. The CDR3 sequence is 12 residues long. CDR3 amino acids: CASSMPVYGYTF. CDR3 in DNA: TGTGCCAGCAGTATGCCAGTCTATGGCTACACCTTC.